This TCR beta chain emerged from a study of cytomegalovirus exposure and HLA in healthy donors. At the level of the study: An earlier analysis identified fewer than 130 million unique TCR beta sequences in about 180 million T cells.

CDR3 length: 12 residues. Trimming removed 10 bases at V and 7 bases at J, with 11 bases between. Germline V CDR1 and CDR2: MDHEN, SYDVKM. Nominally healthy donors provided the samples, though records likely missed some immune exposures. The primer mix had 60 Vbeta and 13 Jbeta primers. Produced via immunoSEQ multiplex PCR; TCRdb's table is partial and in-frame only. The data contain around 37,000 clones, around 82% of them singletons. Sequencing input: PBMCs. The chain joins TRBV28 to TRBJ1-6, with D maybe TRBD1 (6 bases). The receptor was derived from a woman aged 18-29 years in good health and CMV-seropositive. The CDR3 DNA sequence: TGTGCCATCGGGGGGGCAAATTCACCCCTCCACTTT. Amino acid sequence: CAIGGANSPLHF.